This record looks at one T cell receptor beta chain sequence and its context. The target antigen is unknown. Time point defined: week 11, during vaccination. Each dose of the vaccine consisted of 300 ug of mutant IDH1 20-mer peptide, with topical imiquimod. The donor cohort comprised cases of new WHO grade 3 or 4 IDH1-mutant, ATRX-lost astrocytoma. This table comes from immunoSEQ multiplex PCR, and its TCRdb copy is limited to in-frame clones, with some not included. The sample consists of some 120,000 clones, about four fifths of them appearing once. The germline V gene has CDR1 MGHRA and CDR2 YSYEKL. CDR3 length: 17 residues. Trimming removed 0 bases at V and 3 bases at J, with 16 bases between. These data come from a study of a mutant IDH1 vaccine in newly diagnosed glioma. In the study overall: Vaccination of patients was performed eight times, in weeks 1, 3, 5, 7, 11, 15, 19 and 23. Patients got their first vaccination 4-6 weeks after radiotherapy alone, or with temozolomide cycles. Study-wide results and limits: Pseudoprogression apparently tracked independently of changes in top peripheral T cell clonotypes.

The sequence was obtained from a man aged 40-55 years with glioma. The sample in question was PBMCs, obtained from a glioma patient whose treatment included an IDH1 peptide vaccine. The chain is built from TRBV4-1 and TRBJ2-3, with D uncertain. The CDR3 sequence: CASSQDRVFLVTDTQYF. The CDR3 DNA reads as TGCGCCAGCAGCCAAGATCGAGTGTTTTTGGTAACAGATACGCAGTATTTT.